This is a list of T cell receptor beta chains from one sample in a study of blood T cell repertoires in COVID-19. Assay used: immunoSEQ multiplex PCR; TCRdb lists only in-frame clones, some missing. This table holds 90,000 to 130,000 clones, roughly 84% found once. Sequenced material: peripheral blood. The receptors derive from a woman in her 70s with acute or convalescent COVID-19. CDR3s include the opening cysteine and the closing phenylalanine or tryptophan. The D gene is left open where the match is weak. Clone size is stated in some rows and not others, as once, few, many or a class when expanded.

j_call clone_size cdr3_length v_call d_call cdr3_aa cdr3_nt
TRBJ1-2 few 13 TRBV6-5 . CASSPTEVYGYTF TGTGCCAGCAGCCCGACAGAAGTCTATGGCTACACCTTC
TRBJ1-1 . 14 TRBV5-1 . CASSPLARGTEAFF TGCGCCAGCAGCCCCCTAGCCAGGGGCACTGAAGCTTTCTTT
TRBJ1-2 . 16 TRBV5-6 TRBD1 CASSLVRDRDDYGYTF TGTGCCAGCAGCTTGGTAAGGGACAGGGATGATTATGGCTACACCTTC
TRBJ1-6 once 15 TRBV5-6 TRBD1 CASSPRQGGNSPLHF TGTGCCAGCAGCCCAAGACAGGGGGGCAATTCACCCCTCCACTTT
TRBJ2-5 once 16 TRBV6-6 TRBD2 CASSTGLAGDGETQYF TGTGCCAGCAGTACGGGACTAGCGGGAGACGGTGAGACCCAGTACTTC
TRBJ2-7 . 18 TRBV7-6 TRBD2 CASSPSRTSGSVRYEQYF TGTGCCAGCAGCCCCTCCAGGACTAGCGGGAGTGTCCGCTACGAGCAGTACTTC
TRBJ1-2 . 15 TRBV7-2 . CASSSNLGGAEGYTF TGTGCCAGCAGCTCAAACCTAGGGGGGGCGGAAGGCTACACCTTC
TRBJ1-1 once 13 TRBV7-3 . CASSSSVNTEAFF TGTGCCAGCAGCTCGTCGGTGAACACTGAAGCTTTCTTT
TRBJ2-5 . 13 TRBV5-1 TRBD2 CASSWAGDETQYF TGCGCCAGCAGCTGGGCGGGGGACGAGACCCAGTACTTC
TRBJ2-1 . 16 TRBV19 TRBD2 CASTNRLAGGYNEQFF TGTGCCAGTACCAATAGACTAGCGGGGGGATACAATGAGCAGTTCTTC
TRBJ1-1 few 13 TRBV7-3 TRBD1 CASSLDRATEAFF TGTGCCAGCAGCTTGGACAGGGCCACTGAAGCTTTCTTT
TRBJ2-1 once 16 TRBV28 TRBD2 CASSPGTSLGDGEQFF TGTGCCAGCAGTCCCGGGACTAGCTTGGGGGATGGAGAGCAGTTCTTC
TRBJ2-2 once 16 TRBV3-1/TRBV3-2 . CASSRSGGQHTGELFF TGTGCCAGCAGCCGTTCAGGGGGGCAACACACCGGGGAGCTGTTTTTT
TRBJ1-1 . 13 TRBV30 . CAWSRGGDTEAFF TGTGCCTGGAGTCGCGGGGGAGACACTGAAGCTTTCTTT
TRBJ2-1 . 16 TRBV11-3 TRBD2 CASSGSGGVSYNEQFF TGTGCCAGCAGCGGTAGCGGGGGGGTTTCCTACAATGAGCAGTTCTTC
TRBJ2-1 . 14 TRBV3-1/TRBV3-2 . CASSRNDGVDEQFF TGTGCCAGCAGCCGAAACGACGGGGTCGATGAGCAGTTCTTC
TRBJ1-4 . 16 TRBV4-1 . CASSQAGWTTNEKLFF TGCGCCAGCAGCCAAGCGGGGTGGACAACTAATGAAAAACTGTTTTTT
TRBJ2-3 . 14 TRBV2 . CASRMDSHTDTQYF TGTGCCAGCAGGATGGACAGTCACACAGATACGCAGTATTTT
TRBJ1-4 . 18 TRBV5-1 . CASSLAVQGSVTNEKLFF TGCGCCAGCAGCTTGGCGGTCCAGGGGTCGGTTACTAATGAAAAACTGTTTTTT
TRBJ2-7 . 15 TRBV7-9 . CASSLIRLLYYEQYF TGTGCCAGCAGCTTGATCAGGCTCCTCTACTACGAGCAGTACTTC
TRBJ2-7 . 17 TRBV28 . CASSGPSSGSGTYEQYF TGTGCCAGCAGTGGCCCGAGTAGCGGCTCCGGGACCTACGAGCAGTACTTC
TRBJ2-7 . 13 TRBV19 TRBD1 CASSIRTGYEQYF TGTGCCAGTAGTATTCGGACAGGCTACGAGCAGTACTTC
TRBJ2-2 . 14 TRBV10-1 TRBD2 CASRTSGSTGELFF TGCGCCAGCAGGACTAGCGGGAGCACCGGGGAGCTGTTTTTT
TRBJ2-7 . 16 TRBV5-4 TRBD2 CASSYPGLAGGPEQYF TGTGCCAGCAGCTACCCGGGACTAGCGGGGGGGCCCGAGCAGTACTTC
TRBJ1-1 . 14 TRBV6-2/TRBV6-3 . CASSRDLGGTEAFF TGTGCCAGCAGTCGAGATCTCGGGGGCACTGAAGCTTTCTTT
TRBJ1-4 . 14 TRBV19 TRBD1 CASSSRTGNEKLFF TGTGCCAGTAGTTCCCGGACAGGGAATGAAAAACTGTTTTTT
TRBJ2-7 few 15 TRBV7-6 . CASSPSGGGMDEQYF TGTGCCAGCAGCCCAAGTGGGGGAGGAATGGACGAGCAGTACTTC
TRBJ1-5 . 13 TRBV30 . CAWSVQGYQPQHF TGTGCCTGGAGTGTACAGGGTTACCAGCCCCAGCATTTT
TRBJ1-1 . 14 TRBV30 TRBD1 CAWSWTGANTEAFF TGTGCCTGGAGCTGGACAGGGGCGAACACTGAAGCTTTCTTT
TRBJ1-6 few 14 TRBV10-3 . CAISEGGDNSPLHF TGTGCCATCAGTGAGGGGGGGGACAATTCACCCCTCCACTTT
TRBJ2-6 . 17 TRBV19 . CASRRTDPSSGANVLTF TGTGCCAGTCGGCGGACAGACCCGTCCTCTGGGGCCAACGTCCTGACTTTC
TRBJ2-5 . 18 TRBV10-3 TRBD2 CAISDTGSGRALEETQYF TGTGCCATCAGTGACACGGGCAGCGGGAGGGCCCTGGAAGAGACCCAGTACTTC
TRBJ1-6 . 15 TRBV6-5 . CASRPDRSHNSPLHF TGTGCCAGCAGGCCCGACAGGTCCCATAATTCACCCCTCCACTTT
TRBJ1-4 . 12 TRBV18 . CASSDPGGKLFF TGTGCCAGCTCAGATCCGGGAGGAAAACTGTTTTTT
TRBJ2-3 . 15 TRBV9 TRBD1 CASSVLQGSTDTQYF TGTGCCAGCAGCGTATTACAGGGGAGCACAGATACGCAGTATTTT
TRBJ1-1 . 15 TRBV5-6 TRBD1 CASSYWTGQSTEAFF TGTGCCAGCAGCTACTGGACAGGGCAGAGCACTGAAGCTTTCTTT
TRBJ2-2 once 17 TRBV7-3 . CASSLIDLGLDTGELFF TGTGCCAGCAGCTTAATTGATTTGGGACTGGACACCGGGGAGCTGTTTTTT
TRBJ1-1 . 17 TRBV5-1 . CASSLAGSQVLNTEAFF TGCGCCAGCAGCTTGGCCGGCTCACAGGTCTTGAACACTGAAGCTTTCTTT
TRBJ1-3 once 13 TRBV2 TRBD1 CASKGQGRNTIYF TGTGCCAGCAAAGGACAGGGAAGGAACACCATATATTTT
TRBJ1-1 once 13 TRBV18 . CASSSNGGTEAFF TGTGCCAGCTCAAGCAACGGGGGGACTGAAGCTTTCTTT
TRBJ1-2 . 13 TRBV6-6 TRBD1 CASSSGQGDGYTF TGTGCCAGCAGTTCGGGACAGGGCGATGGCTACACCTTC